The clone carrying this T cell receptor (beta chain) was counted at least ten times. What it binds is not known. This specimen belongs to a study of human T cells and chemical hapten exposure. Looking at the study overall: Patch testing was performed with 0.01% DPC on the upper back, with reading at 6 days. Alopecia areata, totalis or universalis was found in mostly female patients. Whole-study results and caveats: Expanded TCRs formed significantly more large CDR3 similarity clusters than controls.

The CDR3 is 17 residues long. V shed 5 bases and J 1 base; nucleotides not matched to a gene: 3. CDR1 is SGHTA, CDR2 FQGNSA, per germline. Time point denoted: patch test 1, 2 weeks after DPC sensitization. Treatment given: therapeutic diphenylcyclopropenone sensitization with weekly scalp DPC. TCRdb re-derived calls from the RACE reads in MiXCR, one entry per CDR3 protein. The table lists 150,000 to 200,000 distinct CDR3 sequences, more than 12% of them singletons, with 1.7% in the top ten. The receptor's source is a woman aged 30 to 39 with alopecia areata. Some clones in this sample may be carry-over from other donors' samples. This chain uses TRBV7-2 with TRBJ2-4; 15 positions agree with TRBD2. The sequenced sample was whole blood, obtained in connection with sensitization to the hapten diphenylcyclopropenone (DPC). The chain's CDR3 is CASSPGLAGGAKNIQYF. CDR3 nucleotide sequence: TGTGCCAGCAGCCCGGGACTAGCGGGAGGCGCCAAAAACATTCAGTACTTC.